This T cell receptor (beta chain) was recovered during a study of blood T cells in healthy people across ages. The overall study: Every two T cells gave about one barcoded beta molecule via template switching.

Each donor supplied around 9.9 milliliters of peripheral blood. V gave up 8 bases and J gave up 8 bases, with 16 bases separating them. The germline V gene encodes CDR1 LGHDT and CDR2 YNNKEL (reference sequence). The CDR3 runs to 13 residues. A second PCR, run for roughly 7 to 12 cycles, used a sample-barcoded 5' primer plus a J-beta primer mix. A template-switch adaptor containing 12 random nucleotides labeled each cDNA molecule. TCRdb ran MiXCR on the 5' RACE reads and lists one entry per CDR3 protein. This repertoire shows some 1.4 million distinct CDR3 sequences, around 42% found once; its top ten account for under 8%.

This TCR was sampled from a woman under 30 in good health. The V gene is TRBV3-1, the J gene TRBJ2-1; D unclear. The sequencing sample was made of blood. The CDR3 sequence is CASGHSQVDEQFF. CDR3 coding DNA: TGTGCCAGCGGGCACAGCCAGGTCGATGAGCAGTTCTTC.